This T cell receptor (beta chain) appears in the sequencing data of a study of cytomegalovirus exposure and HLA in healthy donors. Study-wide background: Approximately 85 million unique TCRs from HLA-typed donors were held in an early release of data.

Study results and caveats: In a later analysis, common viral pathogens appeared linked to several of the most significant clusters.

Per germline, CDR1 SGHTA and CDR2 FQGNSA. V lost 6 bases to trimming and J lost 4 bases; unmatched junction nucleotides: 7. CDR3 length equals 14 residues. This clone was seen just once. What it binds is not known. PCR used 60 Vbeta primers and 13 Jbeta primers. Original processing methods: About 10 million shared chains were among around 78 million unique TCR beta chains counted in a later analysis. Profiled with immunoSEQ multiplex PCR; TCRdb holds only in-frame clones, not every one. V and J calls plus clone size are reproduced from that table; the DNA served to infer D and trimming. The top ten clones hold about 3% of a sample with fewer than 130,000 clones, less than 80% of them seen once.

Sample: PBMCs. The clonotype comes from a woman in her 40s in good health and CMV-seronegative. The rearrangement uses TRBV7-2 and TRBJ1-2, with 8 bases lining up with TRBD1. DNA for the CDR3: TGTGCCAGCAGTTCGACAGGGGTCATCTATGGCTACACCTTC. Encoded protein: CASSSTGVIYGYTF.